This is a list of T cell receptor beta chains from one sample in a study of control samples from healthy donors and cancer patients. Only in-frame clones appear in the TCRdb table, and some are missing; sequencing was by immunoSEQ multiplex PCR. The top ten hold 2% to 3% of the sample, which has over 100,000 clones, about nine tenths seen once. The sample comprised blood. The receptors originated from a man aged 35-49 years in good health. CDR3s include the opening cysteine and the closing phenylalanine or tryptophan. Each record gives: D gene, J gene, V gene, CDR3 protein. A D gene is named only where the DNA matches it firmly.

. TRBJ1-2 TRBV5-5 CASSLVSVSGNYGYTF
TRBD2 TRBJ2-7 TRBV30 CAWSRGGLGFGEQYF
TRBD1 TRBJ2-5 TRBV18 CASSPRTGTETQYF
. TRBJ2-7 TRBV7-9 CASSSYLGVEQYF
TRBD2 TRBJ2-1 TRBV3-1/TRBV3-2 CASSLQRGGNNEQFF
TRBD2 TRBJ2-1 TRBV12-5 CASGLPSSGTKHYNEQFF
. TRBJ2-3 TRBV7-3 CASSLNSAGSTDTQYF
. TRBJ1-1 TRBV6-5 CASSRERDTEAFF
. TRBJ1-5 TRBV2 CAIRLGPNQPQHF
. TRBJ2-5 TRBV5-1 CASSPTQGSETQYF
. TRBJ2-7 TRBV10-3 CASRPSQGSGFYEQYF
. TRBJ1-6 TRBV5-5 CASSLNLGRGDSPLHF
. TRBJ1-2 TRBV30 CAWSVGGRLGYTF
TRBD2 TRBJ2-5 TRBV7-8 CASRGSVGGRETQYF
. TRBJ2-5 TRBV6-5 CASSWDPSNQYF
. TRBJ1-6 TRBV5-1 CASSLVTGDNSPLHF
. TRBJ1-1 TRBV20-1 CSESVNTEAFF
TRBD1 TRBJ2-1 TRBV5-1 CASSISGTGVNEQFF
. TRBJ2-7 TRBV2 CASKQGLAEGYEQYF
TRBD1 TRBJ2-3 TRBV6-5 CASSTRQGADTQYF
TRBD2 TRBJ2-5 TRBV5-1 CASSLGTAGGTQETQYF
. TRBJ1-1 TRBV18 CASSLRDGDTEAFF
. TRBJ2-7 TRBV5-6 CASSLKGSAYEQYF
TRBD1 TRBJ1-6 TRBV27 CASSPVPGQGRSPLHF
TRBD1 TRBJ1-4 TRBV19 CASSILHEGAPNEKLFF
TRBD1 TRBJ2-5 TRBV16 CASSQRRGQLTQETQYF
. TRBJ2-7 TRBV5-6 CASSFLQYEQYF